This is a list of T cell receptor beta chains from one sample in a study of blood T cell repertoires in COVID-19. The assay was immunoSEQ multiplex PCR, and TCRdb's table has in-frame clones only and misses some. Of around 200,000 clones listed, 70% to 90% are singletons. The specimen sequenced was PBMCs or T cells enriched from blood (not recorded which). Receptors originate from a woman in her twenties or thirties who had been exposed to COVID-19. Each CDR3 is given with its conserved first and last residue. D genes are given only for firm matches. A clone size is listed for some rows: how often the clone was seen (once, few, many), or a class if it is expanded.

d_gene	v_gene	abundance	j_gene	CDR3nt	CDR3aa
.	TRBV19	.	TRBJ2-7	TGTGCCAGTAGTATCGGAACAGGGATCTCCTACGAGCAGTACTTC	CASSIGTGISYEQYF
.	TRBV25-1	.	TRBJ1-6	TGTGCCAGCAGTGAACTGACAAAATCACCCCTCCACTTT	CASSELTKSPLHF
TRBD1	TRBV6-5	.	TRBJ2-7	TGTGCCAGCAGACGGGCCGGGACAGGGACCTACGAGCAGTACTTC	CASRRAGTGTYEQYF
.	TRBV27	.	TRBJ2-7	TGTGCCAGCAGCCCCGACAGGTTTCGACTTTACGAGCAGTACTTC	CASSPDRFRLYEQYF
.	TRBV21-1	.	TRBJ1-5	TGTGCCAGCAGCGAACCGGGACAGGCCCCCCGAAATCAGCCCCAGCATTTT	CASSEPGQAPRNQPQHF
TRBD2	TRBV27	.	TRBJ2-1	TGTGCCAGCAGTTGGACTAGGGGTGAGCAGTTCTTC	CASSWTRGEQFF
TRBD2	TRBV6-1	.	TRBJ2-5	TGTGCCAGCAGTGAATTAGGATGGGCTAGCGGGGGTGAGACCCAGTACTTC	CASSELGWASGGETQYF
.	TRBV7-8	once	TRBJ1-5	TGTGCCAGCAGCTTAGGGCAGGCGACGTATAGCAATCAGCCCCAGCATTTT	CASSLGQATYSNQPQHF
.	TRBV12-3/TRBV12-4	.	TRBJ1-1	TGTGCCAGCAGTGTAAGACACCTGCCTGAAGCTTTCTTT	CASSVRHLPEAFF
TRBD2	TRBV11-2	few	TRBJ2-1	TGTGCCAGCAGCTTAGCCCCCGGGACTAGTCTTATCAATGAGCAGTTCTTC	CASSLAPGTSLINEQFF
.	TRBV6-5	few	TRBJ1-1	TGTGCCAGCGGAGGGGGGGGAGCTTTCTTT	CASGGGGAFF
TRBD2	TRBV24-1	.	TRBJ2-7	TGTGCCACCAGTGGCTCGGGACTAGCGGGGGACTACGAGCAGTACTTC	CATSGSGLAGDYEQYF
.	TRBV6-5	.	TRBJ1-1	TGTGCCAGCAGTTACTCGTCCAGAATGAACACTGAAGCTTTCTTT	CASSYSSRMNTEAFF
.	TRBV15	.	TRBJ1-5	TGTGCCACCAGCAGAGAGCTGCAGGGGCACCAGCCCCAGCATTTT	CATSRELQGHQPQHF
TRBD1	TRBV5-1	.	TRBJ1-3	TGCGCCACCCCCACAGGGGGCTCTGGAAACACCATATATTTT	CATPTGGSGNTIYF
.	TRBV10-3	.	TRBJ2-7	TGTGCCATCAGTCCCCGACGACTCGAGCAGTACTTC	CAISPRRLEQYF
TRBD1	TRBV30	.	TRBJ1-5	TGTGCCTGGAGGGGAGCAGGGGGCGCGGGGCCCCAGCATTTT	CAWRGAGGAGPQHF
.	TRBV9	.	TRBJ2-2	TGTGCCAGCAGCCAAAACCCGGGATCCGGGGAGCTGTTTTTT	CASSQNPGSGELFF
.	TRBV6-6	.	TRBJ1-5	TGTGCCAGCAATACAGGGATAAGCAATCAGCCCCAGCATTTT	CASNTGISNQPQHF